Listed below are T cell receptor beta chains from one sample, sequenced in a study of CD8 T cells in ankylosing spondylitis. TCRdb itself ran the 5' RACE reads through MiXCR, one entry per CDR3 protein. The sample gives about 440,000 distinct CDR3 sequences, roughly a sixth of which show up once; approximately 1% is in the top ten. The specimen sequenced was blood, either unsorted or a sorted T cell fraction (not recorded which). Every receptor here comes from a male donor with ankylosing spondylitis. Both conserved end residues are part of each CDR3. A D gene is named only where the DNA matches it firmly. Clone size, where shown, is once, few, many, or a class for clones that have expanded.

size,D,J,V,length,CDR3,DNA
NA,NA,TRBJ1-1,TRBV2,13,CASQTVGNTEAFF,TGTGCCAGTCAAACGGTCGGGAACACTGAAGCTTTCTTT
NA,NA,TRBJ1-1,TRBV7-8,14,CASSLGTQGTEAFF,TGTGCCAGCAGCTTAGGGACTCAGGGGACTGAAGCTTTCTTT
NA,TRBD2,TRBJ2-5,TRBV27,16,CASSFVWTSGQETQYF,TGTGCCAGCAGTTTCGTTTGGACTAGCGGGCAAGAGACCCAGTACTTC
few,NA,TRBJ1-5,TRBV6-2/TRBV6-3,13,CASSYPGNQPQHF,TGTGCCAGCAGTTATCCGGGGAATCAGCCCCAGCATTTT
few,TRBD1,TRBJ2-4,TRBV10-3,14,CALSGGQGENIQYF,TGTGCCCTCAGTGGAGGTCAGGGGGAGAACATTCAGTACTTC
NA,NA,TRBJ2-4,TRBV19,14,CASSMEAGRRIQYF,TGTGCCAGTAGTATGGAGGCGGGACGGAGGATTCAGTACTTC
few,TRBD2,TRBJ2-3,TRBV29-1,19,CSVESGLAGTTISTDTQYF,TGCAGCGTTGAATCGGGACTAGCGGGGACTACGATAAGCACAGATACGCAGTATTTT
NA,TRBD1,TRBJ1-3,TRBV7-2,14,CASNSGQGGNTIYF,TGTGCCAGCAACTCAGGACAGGGGGGAAACACCATATATTTT
few,TRBD2,TRBJ2-5,TRBV6-5,17,CASSYSGLAGVEETQYF,TGTGCCAGCAGTTACTCGGGACTAGCGGGAGTGGAAGAGACCCAGTACTTC
NA,NA,TRBJ2-7,TRBV28,14,CASSWAGGSYEQYF,TGTGCCAGCAGTTGGGCCGGTGGATCCTACGAGCAGTACTTC
NA,TRBD1,TRBJ1-4,TRBV27,14,CASSPGTASEKLFF,TGTGCCAGCAGTCCGGGGACAGCATCCGAAAAACTGTTTTTT
NA,NA,TRBJ1-5,TRBV5-5,15,CASSWGTSLNQPQHF,TGTGCCAGCAGCTGGGGGACATCCCTTAATCAGCCCCAGCATTTT
many,NA,TRBJ1-1,TRBV29-1,13,CSVDRGMNTEAFF,TGCAGCGTTGATAGGGGAATGAACACTGAAGCTTTCTTT
few,NA,TRBJ2-5,TRBV5-1,14,CASSSVRTDGTQYF,TGCGCCAGCAGCTCCGTTCGGACAGATGGGACCCAGTACTTC
NA,NA,TRBJ1-4,TRBV11-2,15,CASSLGVEGSEKLFF,TGTGCCAGCAGCTTAGGGGTGGAGGGTTCTGAAAAACTGTTTTTT
few,NA,TRBJ2-1,TRBV3-1,17,CASSQGQVRLSYNEQFF,TGTGCCAGCAGCCAAGGGCAGGTGAGACTAAGCTACAATGAGCAGTTCTTC
few,NA,TRBJ1-6,TRBV4-1,20,CASSQLTRDIYGSYNSPLHF,TGCGCCAGCAGCCAACTAACACGGGACATTTACGGCTCCTATAATTCACCCCTCCACTTT
few,TRBD2,TRBJ2-3,TRBV4-1,17,CASSLGGLAGETDTQYF,TGCGCCAGCAGCCTAGGGGGCCTAGCGGGGGAGACAGATACGCAGTATTTT
NA,NA,TRBJ2-2,TRBV30,14,CAWSPARGTGELFF,TGTGCCTGGAGTCCGGCCAGGGGCACCGGGGAGCTGTTTTTT
NA,NA,TRBJ2-5,TRBV20-1,12,CSPGSRGETQYF,TGCAGTCCGGGGAGTAGGGGAGAGACCCAGTACTTC
few,NA,TRBJ2-3,TRBV7-3,15,CASSRGILDTDTQYF,TGTGCCAGCTCCAGAGGTATCTTGGACACAGATACGCAGTATTTT
NA,NA,TRBJ2-7,TRBV6-1,12,CASRDRFYEQYF,TGTGCCAGCAGGGACAGATTCTACGAGCAGTACTTC
many,TRBD2,TRBJ2-1,TRBV5-1,16,CASSLTSGSSYNEQFF,TGCGCCAGCAGCTTGACTAGCGGGAGCTCCTACAATGAGCAGTTCTTC